This T cell receptor beta chain was sequenced in a study of control samples from healthy donors and cancer patients. From germline, CDR1 is SGHTA and CDR2 FQGNSA. This CDR3 spans 16 amino acids. V lost 1 base and J 3 bases, leaving 16 bases between the germline ends. Assay used: immunoSEQ multiplex PCR; TCRdb lists only in-frame clones, some missing. This table holds around 230,000 clones, roughly 94% found once. This clone has only a few counts. V and J are TRBV7-2 and TRBJ2-7; D gene ambiguous. This receptor was taken from a man aged 45-65 years in good health. What was sequenced was blood. The CDR3 coding sequence is TGTGCCAGCAGCTTAGGGTACGGCAGTTCTGTCTACGAGCAGTACTTC. Protein sequence: CASSLGYGSSVYEQYF.